These 29 T cell receptor beta chains were all obtained from the same sample, sequenced in a study of T cell responses to AZD1222 COVID-19 vaccine. This table comes from immunoSEQ multiplex PCR, and its TCRdb copy is limited to in-frame clones, with some not included. The table shows 150,000 or so clones, with 85% to 95% occurring only once. The sequencing here drew on peripheral blood, taken on day 0 of AZD1222 vaccination. These receptors were obtained from an adult in good health.

The rearrangement uses TRBV6-1 and TRBJ2-1; 8 bases are a match to TRBD2. The CDR3 contains 20 residues. Germline assignment: CDR1 MNHNS and CDR2 SASEGT. The V and J ends lost 0 bases and 2 bases, in that order; junction bases with no gene match: 15. The CDR3 sequence: CASSEAKGTEAGDPYNEQFF. In DNA form, the CDR3 reads TGTGCCAGCAGTGAAGCGAAGGGGACCGAAGCGGGAGATCCCTACAATGAGCAGTTCTTC.

Worth noting for this clone: This specimen includes other DNA sequences encoding the same CDR3. The rearrangement joins TRBV12-5 to TRBJ2-5; D unresolved. The CDR3 runs to 12 residues. CDR1 and CDR2 (germline): LGHNT, FRNRAP. Trimming cost V 0 bases and J 6 bases, with 5 bases left between them. CDR3 residues: CASGLVGKTQYF. The CDR3, as DNA: TGTGCTAGTGGTTTGGTGGGGAAGACCCAGTACTTC. The full variable domain, rest sourced from reference TRBV12-5 and TRBJ2-5, is DARVTQTPRHKVTEMGQEVTMRCQPILGHNTVFWYRQTMMQGLELLAYFRNRAPLDDSGMPKDRFSAEMPDATLATLKIQPSEPRDSAVYFCASGLVGKTQYFGPGTRLLVL.

This sequence joins TRBV28 and TRBJ2-3, with TRBD2 matching over 10 bases. The germline V gene encodes CDR1 MDHEN and CDR2 SYDVKM. The CDR3 length is 15 residues. V gave up 5 bases and J gave up 5 bases; unmatched junction bases: 7. DNA of the CDR3: TGTGCCAGCAGTGAAGGACTAGCGGAGATAGATACGCAGTATTTT. Translation: CASSEGLAEIDTQYF.

This chain joins TRBV10-3 and TRBJ2-1; D gene uncertain. The CDR3 spans 19 residues. V was trimmed by 4 bases and J by 0 bases, leaving 22 bases between them. Looked up from germline, CDR1 is ENHRY and CDR2 is SYGVKD. CDR3 amino acids: CAISGPRALGPSSYNEQFF. The CDR3 DNA reads as TGTGCCATCAGTGGACCCCGAGCCCTCGGACCGAGCTCCTACAATGAGCAGTTCTTC.

The CDR3 sequence: CASSKIPGTARSAPLHF. For the CDR3, the DNA is TGTGCCAGCAGCAAAATTCCCGGGACAGCTCGATCGGCGCCCCTCCACTTT. The rearrangement joins TRBV21-1 to TRBJ1-6; the table assigns TRBD1, which was not confirmed against the DNA. TRBV21-1 is a documented pseudogene. The CDR3 contains 17 residues.

This clone was picked up one time. This rearrangement joins TRBV2 to TRBJ2-2; no definite D call. V lost 6 bases and J 6 bases, leaving 11 bases between the germline ends. CDR1 and CDR2 from the germline V gene are SNHLY and FYNNEI. The CDR3 consists of 13 residues. The DNA of the CDR3 is TGTGCCAGCAGCAAAGGGCCCCCCGGGGAGCTGTTTTTT. This codes for CASSKGPPGELFF.

This clone was picked up a small number of times. This rearrangement joins TRBV6-5 to TRBJ1-1, with D uncertain. The CDR3 is 11 amino acids. Germline-derived CDR1 and CDR2 are MNHEY and SVGAGI. Trimming stripped 0 bases from V and 11 bases from J, with 7 bases between. CDR3 in DNA: TGTGCCAGCAGTTACTCCGGGAGGGCTTTCTTT. Translation gives CASSYSGRAFF.

V is TRBV28 and J is TRBJ2-3, with D unresolved. Germline loops: CDR1 MDHEN, CDR2 SYDVKM. The ends were cut back, 5 bases at V and 1 base at J, with 16 bases in the middle. The CDR3 is 16 residues long. The CDR3 DNA sequence: TGTGCCAGCAGTCCCTTAATAGAAGCTGGCACAGATACGCAGTATTTT. Its translation is CASSPLIEAGTDTQYF.

This sequence joins TRBV11-3 and TRBJ1-3, with D uncertain. This CDR3 has 18 residues. Germline V CDR1 and CDR2: SGHNT, YENEEA. With 1 base removed from V and 0 bases from J, the gap between germline ends came to 16 bases. The CDR3 DNA reads as TGTGCCAGCAGCTTAGTAGAACAATCAGGTAGCTCTGGAAACACCATATATTTT. Amino acids: CASSLVEQSGSSGNTIYF.

The chain couples TRBV29-1 to TRBJ2-1; D call uncertain. CDR3 length: 11 amino acids. Germline CDR1 and CDR2: SQVTM and ANQGSEA. V was cut by 8 bases and J by 6 bases, with 11 bases left in between. This CDR3 is CSIRLSNEQFF. The CDR3 DNA sequence: TGCAGCATACGTCTATCCAATGAGCAGTTCTTC.

The chain links TRBV11-2 to TRBJ1-1; D not resolved. The CDR3 loop spans 13 amino acids. Germline V gives CDR1 SGHAT, CDR2 FQNNGV. Trimming removed 1 base from V and 0 bases from J, with 3 bases in between. CDR3 sequence (DNA): TGTGCCAGCAGCTTAGGAGTGAACACTGAAGCTTTCTTT. This gives the protein CASSLGVNTEAFF.

The chain is built from TRBV18 and TRBJ2-7; D uncertain. Germline lookup yields CDR1 KGHSH and CDR2 LQKENI. There are 12 residues in the CDR3. V lost 2 bases, J lost 3 bases, and 5 bases lay in between. The CDR3 region has the DNA TGTGCCAGCTCACCAACGATCTACGAGCAGTACTTC. Translating it yields CASSPTIYEQYF.

This clone has a single count. The gene calls are TRBV7-2 and TRBJ2-7; no clear D. The CDR3 contains 12 residues. CDR1 and CDR2 (germline): SGHTA, FQGNSA. Trimming removed 1 base at V and 6 bases at J, with 7 bases between. CDR3 sequence: CASSLVSAEQYF. The CDR3 DNA follows: TGTGCCAGCAGCTTAGTGTCCGCCGAGCAGTACTTC.

The CDR3 region has the DNA TGTGCCAGCAGCGCCCCGATAGGGTCCTACAATGAGCAGTTCTTC. Translation: CASSAPIGSYNEQFF. The chain combines TRBV7-3 with TRBJ2-1; no clear D gene. The CDR3 totals 15 residues. Between the trimmed V and J ends, which lost 5 bases and 1 base, there was a span of 12 bases. The germline gives CDR1 SGHTA, CDR2 FQGTGA. Supplemented by reference TRBV7-3 and TRBJ2-1, the full variable domain reads GAGVSQTPSNKVTEKGKYVELRCDPISGHTALYWYRQSLGQGPEFLIYFQGTGAADDSGLPNDRFFAVRPEGSVSTLKIQRTERGDSAVYLCASSAPIGSYNEQFFGPGTRLTVL.

The J gene is TRBJ2-7, the V gene TRBV6-5, with 11 bases that match TRBD2. From germline, CDR1 is MNHEY and CDR2 SVGAGI. This CDR3 is 14 amino acids long. J gave up 4 bases and V 6 bases, and 5 bases lay outside the gene matches. The CDR3, as DNA: TGTGCCAGCAGGGCGACTAGCGGGATTTACGAGCAGTACTTC. It is translated as CASRATSGIYEQYF.

The chain uses TRBV30 and TRBJ1-2; D uncertain. Germline assignment: CDR1 GTSNPN and CDR2 SVGIG (reference sequence). The CDR3 has 11 amino acids. V dropped 2 bases and J dropped 8 bases, with 9 bases sitting between them. This chain's CDR3 is CAWSTGSGYTF. The CDR3 DNA follows: TGTGCCTGGAGTACGGGGTCAGGCTACACCTTC.

This clone was detected once. This chain connects TRBV29-1 to TRBJ1-2, with 7 bases aligning to TRBD1. V was pared by 4 bases and J by 7 bases, with 18 bases of the junction left unmatched. The CDR3 consists of 16 residues. Per the germline V gene, CDR1 is SQVTM and CDR2 is ANQGSEA. The CDR3 coding sequence is TGCAGCGTTGGATTTCCGCAGACAGGGCTTTTCGGTGGCTACACCTTC. This sequence encodes CSVGFPQTGLFGGYTF.

The rearrangement links TRBV7-9 to TRBJ2-7; perhaps TRBD2 as D (5 bases). The CDR3 is 12 residues long. Germline CDR1 reads SEHNR; CDR2 reads FQNEAQ (reference sequence). Trimming left V 5 bases short and J 3 bases short, with 8 bases between. CDR3 bases: TGTGCCAGCAGCCGGGATTACTACGAGCAGTACTTC. It specifies CASSRDYYEQYF.

J is TRBJ2-7 and V is TRBV6-5, with 8 bases lining up with TRBD1. After removal of 2 bases from V and 2 bases from J, the junction contained 5 bases not matched to a gene. CDR3 length: 15 residues. Germline V gene sequence: CDR1 MNHEY, CDR2 SVGAGI. The CDR3 DNA reads TGTGCCAGCAGTTACCCTGACAGGGGTGCCTACGAGCAGTACTTC. Amino acid sequence: CASSYPDRGAYEQYF.

The gene calls are TRBV11-2 and TRBJ2-7; the D is unclear. V was trimmed by 1 base and J by 2 bases, leaving 6 bases between them. The CDR3 covers 13 residues. Per the germline V gene, CDR1 is SGHAT and CDR2 is FQNNGV. CDR3 coding DNA: TGTGCCAGCAGCTTAGGCCGAACCTACGAGCAGTACTTC. Protein: CASSLGRTYEQYF.

A few counts support this clone. The V call is TRBV6-5, the J call TRBJ1-2; the D gene is possibly TRBD1 (6 bases). Germline CDR1 MNHEY, CDR2 SVGAGI. The germline V and J ends were trimmed by 6 bases and 8 bases, with 16 bases remaining between them. This CDR3 has 13 amino acids. This CDR3 reads CASRAAGVGGYTF. Written as DNA, the CDR3 is TGTGCCAGCAGAGCGGCAGGGGTAGGCGGCTACACCTTC.

This chain connects TRBV5-4 to TRBJ2-3; D might be TRBD1 (6 bases). Germline V lookup: CDR1 SGHNT, CDR2 YYREEE (reference sequence). Trimming pared 2 bases from V and 2 bases from J, leaving 15 bases between. This CDR3 contains 16 residues. This CDR3 is CASSLARGQATDTQYF. In DNA, the CDR3 is TGTGCCAGCAGCTTAGCACGGGGACAAGCCACAGATACGCAGTATTTT.

This clone has just a few counts. The CDR3 sequence is CASSESGTSRAYEQYF. As DNA, the CDR3 is TGCGCCAGCAGTGAGTCCGGGACATCCAGAGCATACGAGCAGTACTTC. J is TRBJ2-7 and V is TRBV10-1; perhaps TRBD1 as D (6 bases). In germline, CDR1 is WNHNN, CDR2 SYGVQD (reference sequence). The CDR3 is made up of 16 amino acids. V was trimmed by 0 bases and J by 4 bases, leaving 16 bases between them.

This chain connects TRBV18 to TRBJ1-4, with 7 bases fitting TRBD1. Germline CDR1 and CDR2: KGHSH and LQKENI. Unmatched junction bases numbered 13, after V lost 6 bases and J lost 3 bases. This CDR3 spans 17 amino acids. The CDR3 loop is CASSPPYRGRSNEKLFF. The CDR3 bases are TGTGCCAGCTCCCCCCCCTACAGGGGTCGGTCTAATGAAAAACTGTTTTTT.

The chain joins TRBV5-6 to TRBJ1-5; D gene uncertain. The CDR3 runs 13 residues. Trimming stripped 7 bases from V and 3 bases from J, with 11 bases between. The germline V gene has CDR1 SGHDT and CDR2 YYEEEE. DNA for the CDR3: TGTGCCAGCTCATCAGCCCCCAATCAGCCCCAGCATTTT. The encoded protein is CASSSAPNQPQHF.

CDR3 in amino acids: CASSQLGGAQYF. CDR3 coding DNA: TGTGCCAGCAGCCAACTAGGCGGGGCGCAGTACTTC. The V call is TRBV2, the J call TRBJ2-7, with D perhaps TRBD2 (6 bases). CDR3 length: 12 amino acids. Germline CDR1 and CDR2: SNHLY and FYNNEI. The ends were cut back, 6 bases at V and 9 bases at J, with 15 bases in the middle.

The gene calls are TRBV4-3 and TRBJ2-1; perhaps TRBD2 as D (6 bases). Per germline, CDR1 LGHNA and CDR2 YSLEER. The germline V and J ends were trimmed by 1 base and 5 bases, with 21 bases remaining between them. This CDR3 is 18 amino acids long. The CDR3 spells CASSQVPTRPGADNEQFF. CDR3 nucleotide sequence: TGCGCCAGCAGCCAAGTTCCCACCCGACCGGGAGCGGACAATGAGCAGTTCTTC.

This clone was counted once. V usage is TRBV21-1 and J usage is TRBJ1-3; TRBD1 is the table's D call and was not checked against the DNA. TRBV21-1 is listed as a pseudogene. This CDR3 has 16 residues. The chain's CDR3 is CASAPGQGLSGNTIYF. CDR3 nucleotides: TGTGCCAGCGCTCCGGGACAGGGGCTCTCTGGAAACACCATATATTTT.

V gene TRBV5-4 combines with J gene TRBJ2-7; D might be TRBD1 (5 bases). The CDR3 is 12 residues long. The germline V gene has CDR1 SGHNT and CDR2 YYREEE (reference sequence). Trimming pared 4 bases from V and 4 bases from J, leaving 9 bases between. The chain's CDR3 is CASSIQAYEQYF. CDR3 DNA: TGTGCCAGCAGCATACAGGCGTACGAGCAGTACTTC.